The 8 T cell receptor beta chains below come from one sample, sequenced in a study of T cell clonality in common variable immunodeficiency. Only in-frame clones appear in the TCRdb table, and some are missing; sequencing was by immunoSEQ multiplex PCR. The sample offers about 28,000 clones and no singletons, the top ten holding around 3%. Antigens for these TCRs are unknown. Study-level findings and limits: In common variable immunodeficiency, TCR beta chains reportedly carried fewer deletions and N-nucleotide insertions.

The sample taken for sequencing was peripheral blood mononuclear cells. Source of these receptors: a human donor with common variable immunodeficiency.

There are many counts of this clone. The read comes to an end 3 residues before the CDR3 does, leaving the germline J gene to fill in the end. The chain is built from TRBV7-8 and TRBJ2-3; possibly TRBD2 for D (6 bases). Trimming shortened V by 2 bases and J by 0 bases, and 9 bases separated the two germline ends. Germline values: CDR1 SGHVS, CDR2 FQNEAQ. The CDR3 is 15 amino acids. The CDR3 loop is CASSLKRVSTDTQYF. The CDR3 bases that were read are TGTGCCAGCAGCTTAAAGCGGGTGAGCACAGATACG.

This clone has ten or more counts. The read terminates 3 residues ahead of where the CDR3 ends, so the germline J gene completes it. J is TRBJ2-7 and V is TRBV6-1, with TRBD1 matching 8 bases. The V gene end was trimmed by 2 bases and the J gene end by 6 bases; junction bases not matched to a gene: 9. This CDR3 contains 15 residues. Germline CDR1 is MNHNS and CDR2 is SASEGT. CDR3 in amino acids: CASSEYVGQGREQYF. The sequenced part of the CDR3 DNA is TGTGCCAGCAGTGAATATGTTGGACAGGGCCGCGAG.

Ten or more counts support this clone. The sequence runs out 3 residues before the end of the CDR3; the remainder is reconstructed from the germline J gene. The V and J genes are TRBV10-3 and TRBJ2-1, with 8 bases fitting TRBD1. V lost 7 bases and J lost 9; bases outside the gene matches: 11. The germline CDR1 and CDR2 sequences are ENHRY and SYGVKD. The CDR3 is 14 amino acids. This CDR3 reads CAITPSATGGEQFF. The sequenced CDR3 bases are TGTGCCATCACCCCTAGCGCCACAGGGGGTGAG.

This clone was recorded a few times. With the read ending 3 residues before the CDR3 end, the germline J gene is used to fill in that end. The chain is built from TRBV13 and TRBJ2-7; 7 nucleotides align to TRBD1. J was trimmed by 1 base and V by 5 bases; bases with no gene match: 17. The CDR3 consists of 18 residues. Germline CDR1 PRHDT, CDR2 FYEKMQ (reference sequence). CDR3 DNA (partial): TGTGCCAGCAGCCCCAGACAGGGCATCGTGCAAGTGTCCTACGAG. Translating gives CASSPRQGIVQVSYE. The full-length CDR3 reads as CASSPRQGIVQVSYEQYF.

This clone was counted only a few times. The read halts 3 residues ahead of the CDR3 end, with the missing end drawn from the germline J gene. The chain joins TRBV7-2 to TRBJ2-5; D unresolved. The CDR3 loop spans 14 amino acids. The germline gives CDR1 SGHTA, CDR2 FQGNSA. V was pared by 3 bases and J by 2 bases, with 10 bases between. Incomplete CDR3 DNA: TGTGCCAGCAGCTTTCAAATAGGGCAAGAGACC. It translates to CASSFQIGQET. The whole CDR3 sequence reads CASSFQIGQETQYF. Drawing the rest from reference TRBV7-2 and TRBJ2-5, the complete variable domain is GAGVSQSPSNKVTEKGKDVELRCDPISGHTALYWYRQSLGQGLEFLIYFQGNSAPDKSGLPSDRFSAERTGGSVSTLTIQRTQQEDSAVYLCASSFQIGQETQYFGPGTRLLVL.

This clone was observed a few times. CDR3 amino acids: CSAREYSYNEQFF. Partial CDR3 DNA: TGCAGTGCTAGAGAATATTCCTACAATGAG. V and J are TRBV20-1 and TRBJ2-1; D remains ambiguous. The CDR3 is cut off 3 residues early in the read; its end comes from the germline J gene. Germline values: CDR1 DFQATT, CDR2 SNEGSKA (reference sequence). V was pared by 0 bases and J by 1 base, with 4 bases between. This CDR3 spans 13 amino acids.

Details on this clone: Read data end 3 residues before the CDR3 end; the end is taken from the germline J gene. The chain carries TRBV6-1 and TRBJ2-6; tentatively, D is TRBD1 (5 bases). The CDR3 contains 16 residues. V was cut by 4 bases and J by 0 bases, with 10 bases left in between. Germline lookup yields CDR1 MNHNS and CDR2 SASEGT. The CDR3 here is CASSVTGISGANVLTF. CDR3 DNA, as far as it was read: TGTGCCAGCAGTGTAACAGGAATCTCTGGGGCCAACGTC.

The table lists this clone with many counts. From the germline J gene comes the end of the CDR3, since the read stops 3 residues before it. The chain links TRBV20-1 to TRBJ2-7; possible D gene TRBD2, 7 bases. The CDR3 covers 14 residues. V was clipped by 2 bases and J by 0 bases, with 11 bases between them. Per the germline V gene, CDR1 is DFQATT and CDR2 is SNEGSKA (reference sequence). CDR3 bases read: TGCAGTGCTAGACGGGGGGCGGGCTCCTACGAG. This sequence encodes CSARRGAGSYE. The entire CDR3 reads CSARRGAGSYEQYF.